These 19 T cell receptor beta chains were all obtained from the same sample, sequenced in a study of shared clonotypes between healthy human individuals. Generated by immunoSEQ multiplex PCR, the TCRdb table keeps only in-frame clones and is missing some. The sample lists millions of clones, just over 90% seen once, with over 0.12% in the top ten. The sample comprised naive CD4+ T cells sorted from blood. The subset was: CD45RA+ positively selected. These receptors originate from a man between 18 and 35 years old in good health.

The chain links TRBV5-1 to TRBJ2-1; 11 positions agree with TRBD1. The CDR3 loop spans 16 amino acids. After removal of 3 bases from V and 6 bases from J, the junction contained 8 bases not matched to a gene. Germline assignment: CDR1 SGHRS and CDR2 YFSETQ. CDR3 in DNA: TGCGCCAGCAGCTACCCGGACAGGGGGCTCCCCAATGAGCAGTTCTTC. Translating it yields CASSYPDRGLPNEQFF.

The chain is built from TRBV5-4 and TRBJ2-7, with no clear D. V lost 0 bases, J lost 3 bases, and 13 bases lay in between. Germline V lookup: CDR1 SGHNT, CDR2 YYREEE (reference sequence). CDR3 length equals 15 residues. The CDR3: CASSLGHEFSYEQYF. CDR3 nucleotide sequence: TGTGCCAGCAGCTTGGGGCACGAATTTAGCTACGAGCAGTACTTC.

This clone was observed once. In nucleotides, the CDR3 is TGTGCCAGCAGCTTGGGACTAGCGGGGGGCAGATCAGAGACCCAGTACTTC. Encoded protein: CASSLGLAGGRSETQYF. The chain has TRBV7-9 and TRBJ2-5; 15 bases map to TRBD2. CDR3 length: 17 residues. Trimming cost V 3 bases and J 4 bases; bases outside gene matches: 6. The germline gives CDR1 SEHNR, CDR2 FQNEAQ (reference sequence).

The J gene is TRBJ2-7, the V gene TRBV7-2; D not resolved. Germline CDR1 is SGHTA and CDR2 is FQGNSA. The length of the CDR3 is 15 residues. The V end was cut by 1 base, the J end by 4 bases, with 14 bases between. CDR3 residues: CASSLGAQDLYEQYF. DNA of the CDR3: TGTGCCAGCAGCTTAGGGGCCCAGGATTTATACGAGCAGTACTTC.

The chain combines TRBV6-5 with TRBJ2-3, with no clear D. The V gene lost 6 bases and the J gene lost 0 bases, with 10 bases spanning the gap. CDR3 length equals 14 residues. The germline CDR1 and CDR2 sequences are MNHEY and SVGAGI. The CDR3 nucleotides are TGTGCCAGCAGACGGACCTTTAGCACAGATACGCAGTATTTT. This sequence encodes CASRRTFSTDTQYF.

The chain joins TRBV4-1 to TRBJ2-1; D perhaps matches TRBD1 (6 bases). Germline loops: CDR1 MGHRA, CDR2 YSYEKL. The CDR3 runs 14 residues. The V end was cut by 0 bases, the J end by 12 bases, with 15 bases between. CDR3 nucleotide sequence: TGCGCCAGCAGCCAAGATGGGGGCCCGAAGAGGCAGTTCTTC. Translation: CASSQDGGPKRQFF.

This chain links TRBV19 with TRBJ2-3, with 8 bases that match TRBD1. The germline V gene encodes CDR1 LNHDA and CDR2 SQIVND (reference sequence). Trimming at V came to 4 bases and at J to 6 bases, leaving 9 bases not matched to a gene. CDR3 size: 15 residues. The CDR3 spells CASSTDRDRPDTQYF. In DNA, the CDR3 is TGTGCCAGTAGTACGGACAGGGACCGACCGGATACGCAGTATTTT.

The rearrangement uses TRBV6-1 and TRBJ1-2; D remains unclear. The CDR3 runs 11 residues. Trimming took off 6 bases at V and 2 bases at J, with 4 bases between the two ends. Germline V lookup: CDR1 MNHNS, CDR2 SASEGT. The CDR3 DNA reads as TGTGCCAGCAGGACAAACTATGGCTACACCTTC. Protein product: CASRTNYGYTF.

The chain joins TRBV25-1 to TRBJ2-7; D is perhaps TRBD2 (6 bases). Germline V gene sequence: CDR1 MGHDK, CDR2 SYGVNS. The CDR3 length is 12 residues. V gave up 7 bases and J gave up 7 bases, with 14 bases separating them. The CDR3 sequence: CASMEGRAEQYF. In nucleotides, the CDR3 is TGTGCCAGCATGGAGGGGAGAGCTGAGCAGTACTTC.

Concerning this clone itself: The same CDR3 arises from other DNA sequences in this sample as well. This chain joins TRBV6-5 and TRBJ2-1; 12 bases are shared with TRBD2. Germline trimming cut 0 bases from V and 8 bases from J; bases unmatched to any gene: 5. The CDR3 is made up of 16 amino acids. CDR1 and CDR2 from the germline V gene are MNHEY and SVGAGI. The CDR3 nucleotides read TGTGCCAGCAGTTACTCGGGACTAGCGGGTCGGGATGAGCAGTTCTTC. Its translation: CASSYSGLAGRDEQFF.

The gene calls are TRBV5-1 and TRBJ2-7, with D possibly being TRBD1 (7 bases). The CDR3 length is 17 residues. Trimming took off 3 bases at V and 4 bases at J, with 23 bases between the two ends. Germline values: CDR1 SGHRS, CDR2 YFSETQ. The CDR3 is CASSSSFLQGGGYEQYF. The CDR3 DNA sequence: TGCGCCAGCAGCTCGTCTTTCCTTCAGGGGGGAGGATACGAGCAGTACTTC.

The chain links TRBV25-1 to TRBJ2-1, with D perhaps matching TRBD1 or TRBD2 (6 bases each). The CDR3 is made up of 16 amino acids. Germline V gene sequence: CDR1 MGHDK, CDR2 SYGVNS. V was clipped by 1 base and J by 0 bases, with 10 bases between them. CDR3 in amino acids: CASSESGGGSYNEQFF. In DNA, the CDR3 is TGTGCCAGCAGTGAATCCGGGGGCGGCTCCTACAATGAGCAGTTCTTC.

This chain uses TRBV7-3 with TRBJ2-4; 7 bases align to TRBD1. Germline values: CDR1 SGHTA, CDR2 FQGTGA. The J segment lost 5 bases and the V segment lost 5 bases, leaving 6 bases of the junction unmatched. This CDR3 is 14 amino acids long. The CDR3 loop reads CASSPGTDENIQYF. CDR3 bases: TGTGCCAGCAGCCCCGGGACAGACGAAAACATTCAGTACTTC.

CDR3 loop: CASSPPGHPSYEQYF. The CDR3 DNA follows: TGTGCCAGTAGTCCTCCGGGACATCCCTCCTACGAGCAGTACTTC. This sequence joins TRBV19 and TRBJ2-7, with D possibly TRBD1 on 6 matching bases. The ends were cut back, 5 bases at V and 0 bases at J, with 14 bases in the middle. The CDR3 has 15 residues. Germline V gene data show CDR1 as LNHDA and CDR2 as SQIVND (reference sequence).

For the CDR3, the DNA is TGTGCCAGCAGCGTTACTAGTGAGGGCACAGATACGCAGTATTTT. The encoded protein is CASSVTSEGTDTQYF. The V call is TRBV9, the J call TRBJ2-3; D possibly corresponds to TRBD2 (5 bases). V was cut by 2 bases and J by 1 base, with 11 bases left in between. Germline loops: CDR1 SGDLS, CDR2 YYNGEE. This CDR3 spans 15 amino acids. Drawing the rest from reference TRBV9 and TRBJ2-3, the complete variable domain is DSGVTQTPKHLITATGQRVTLRCSPRSGDLSVYWYQQSLDQGLQFLIQYYNGEERAKGNILERFSAQQFPDLHSELNLSSLELGDSALYFCASSVTSEGTDTQYFGPGTRLTVL.

The chain is built from TRBV28 and TRBJ2-7, with 10 bases matching TRBD1. The V gene's germline CDR1 is MDHEN and CDR2 SYDVKM. V lost 2 bases, J lost 0 bases, and 7 bases stayed unmatched. The CDR3 consists of 17 residues. The CDR3: CASSLEAGQGSSYEQYF. CDR3 sequence (DNA): TGTGCCAGCAGTTTAGAAGCGGGACAGGGGAGCTCCTACGAGCAGTACTTC.

The count of this clone is one. V and J are TRBV18 and TRBJ1-2, with TRBD1 identical over 8 bases. The germline CDR1 and CDR2 sequences are KGHSH and LQKENI. V gave up 1 base and J gave up 7 bases; unmatched junction bases: 8. This CDR3 comprises 15 residues. CDR3 sequence reads: CASSPLTGEVGGYTF. The CDR3 coding sequence is TGTGCCAGCTCACCACTGACAGGGGAGGTTGGTGGCTACACCTTC.

To note about this clone: The sample contains more than one DNA sequence encoding this CDR3. The rearrangement links TRBV30 to TRBJ2-2; D unclear. The CDR3 extends over 13 amino acids. CDR1 is GTSNPN, CDR2 SVGIG, per germline (reference sequence). Trimming left V 1 base short and J 1 base short, with 4 bases between. CDR3 nucleotides: TGTGCCTGGAGTGGTATGAACACCGGGGAGCTGTTTTTT. It codes for CAWSGMNTGELFF.

V gene TRBV10-1 combines with J gene TRBJ2-7, with D tentatively TRBD1 (6 bases). This CDR3 comprises 14 residues. Per the germline V gene, CDR1 is WNHNN and CDR2 is SYGVQD (reference sequence). Between the trimmed V and J ends, which lost 10 bases and 1 base, there was a span of 17 bases. CDR3 in amino acids: CATRRDKNSYEQYF. In nucleotides, the CDR3 is TGCGCCACGCGACGGGACAAGAATTCCTACGAGCAGTACTTC.